Listed below are T cell receptor beta chains from one sample, sequenced in a study of cytomegalovirus exposure and HLA in healthy donors. The assay was immunoSEQ multiplex PCR, and TCRdb's table has in-frame clones only and misses some. The table records more than 150,000 clones, around 80% of them present only once. Specimen: PBMCs. All receptors derive from a woman aged 30 to 39 in good health and CMV-seronegative. Each CDR3 is given with its conserved first and last residue.

V gene	J gene	CDR3 protein
TRBV11-2	TRBJ2-3	CASSSGTRPTDTQYF
TRBV30	TRBJ1-5	CAWSAGGNQPQHF
TRBV6-6	TRBJ1-6	CASSQDRGLISPLHF
TRBV19	TRBJ1-2	CASSIAGGQVPYGYTF
TRBV29-1	TRBJ2-5	CSVEFGVRETQYF
TRBV6-5	TRBJ2-5	CASSYAGVQETQYF
TRBV4-3	TRBJ2-7	CASSQAVRAYEQYF
TRBV10-3	TRBJ1-1	CAISPTGVGTEAFF
TRBV5-1	TRBJ2-7	CASSLASTNSYEQYF
TRBV9	TRBJ1-1	CASSVVGQGNTEAFF
TRBV18	TRBJ1-6	CASSPLDKYSYNSPLHF
TRBV6-5	TRBJ1-6	CASSYGANSPLHF
TRBV30	TRBJ2-1	CAWTQQGNEQFF
TRBV7-9	TRBJ2-5	CASSPGIYQETQYF
TRBV7-3	TRBJ2-3	CASSSFTDTQYF
TRBV19	TRBJ2-1	CASKETGAYNEQFF